A selection of T cell receptor beta chains follows, all from one sample in a study of blood T cell repertoires in COVID-19. Libraries were prepared by immunoSEQ multiplex PCR; TCRdb keeps only in-frame clonotypes and omits some of them. In the table there are about 200,000 clones, more than 70% of which are singletons. Sequencing used PBMCs or T cells enriched from blood (not recorded which). The receptors shown here come from a woman aged 40-49 years with acute COVID-19. Each CDR3 is given with its conserved first and last residue. D genes are given only for firm matches. The size entry is marked missing in some rows and otherwise reads once, few, many or a size class.

CDR3 DNA,CDR3 protein,V gene,clone size,D gene,J gene
TGTGCCAGTAGTATATCACAGGGGGTTAGTTGGCAGCCCCAGCATTTT,CASSISQGVSWQPQHF,TRBV19,.,TRBD1,TRBJ1-5
TGTGCCAGCATACGGGTGACGAACACTGAAGCTTTCTTT,CASIRVTNTEAFF,TRBV7-9,.,.,TRBJ1-1
TGTGCCAGCAGCTCCCCGGGACAAGCAGGCAATGAGCAGTTCTTC,CASSSPGQAGNEQFF,TRBV11-3,.,.,TRBJ2-1
TGTGCCAGCAGGTCGGACTACACCTACGAGCAGTACTTC,CASRSDYTYEQYF,TRBV11-1,once,.,TRBJ2-7
TGTGCCAGCAGGGAGGAGCTCTCTGGAAACACCATATATTTT,CASREELSGNTIYF,TRBV28,.,.,TRBJ1-3
TGCGCCAGCAGTCAATACACGACAGGGACAGGAGGCTACACCTTC,CASSQYTTGTGGYTF,TRBV23-1,.,TRBD1,TRBJ1-2
TGTGCCAGCAGTTACTCGACCGGACTGAGGGGCTACACCTTC,CASSYSTGLRGYTF,TRBV6-6,.,.,TRBJ1-2
TGTGCCAGCAGTGCACAACAGGGGGGGCGTGGAGCTTTCTTT,CASSAQQGGRGAFF,TRBV2,.,TRBD1,TRBJ1-1
TGTGCCAGCAGTGAGGGACAGGGGTATAATCAGCCCCAGCATTTT,CASSEGQGYNQPQHF,TRBV6-1,.,TRBD1,TRBJ1-5
TGTGCCAGCTTTGAGAGCTCTGGAAACACCATATATTTT,CASFESSGNTIYF,TRBV18,.,.,TRBJ1-3
TGTGCCAGCAGTCCGGGACAGGGGGCCGCTTTCTTT,CASSPGQGAAFF,TRBV28,few,TRBD1,TRBJ1-1
TGTGCCACCAGTGATCTTTTGGGCGGGGGGGCGAATGAGCAGTTCTTC,CATSDLLGGGANEQFF,TRBV24-1,.,TRBD2,TRBJ2-1
TGTGCCAGCAGCCCCCTGAGCTCTGGAAACACCATATATTTT,CASSPLSSGNTIYF,TRBV7-8,.,.,TRBJ1-3
TGTGCCAGCAGCCAAGAGCTAGCGGACCACTACGAGCAGTACTTC,CASSQELADHYEQYF,TRBV4-2,few,TRBD2,TRBJ2-7
TGTGCCAGCAGTCCAGGGATCTCCTACGAGCAGTACTTC,CASSPGISYEQYF,TRBV6-6,.,.,TRBJ2-7
TGTGCCAGCAGCTGGACAGGGAGGGAGACTGAAGCTTTCTTT,CASSWTGRETEAFF,TRBV5-8,.,TRBD1,TRBJ1-1
TGTGCCAGCAGCTTGTCGGGAACAGGGTGGGCCGGGGAGCTGTTTTTT,CASSLSGTGWAGELFF,TRBV5-6,.,.,TRBJ2-2
TGTGCCAGCAGCTTTACAGGGGGCGCAGACAATGAGCAGTTCTTC,CASSFTGGADNEQFF,TRBV7-2,.,TRBD1,TRBJ2-1
TGTGCCAGCAGTTACTCGCCTAGCGGCTTCACCGGGGAGCTGTTTTTT,CASSYSPSGFTGELFF,TRBV6-5,.,TRBD2,TRBJ2-2
TGTGCCTGGAGCCGCAGGACTGACACCGGGGAGCTGTTTTTT,CAWSRRTDTGELFF,TRBV30,.,.,TRBJ2-2
TGTGCCAGCAGCCCAAGCGGCGGAGTGGAAGATACGCAGTATTTT,CASSPSGGVEDTQYF,TRBV7-2,.,.,TRBJ2-3
TGTGCCAGCTCGACTAGCGAGTTTGAGACCCAGTACTTC,CASSTSEFETQYF,TRBV18,.,TRBD2,TRBJ2-5
TGTGCCAGCAGCCCCCGGACAGGGGCCCCCTCTGGAAACACCATATATTTT,CASSPRTGAPSGNTIYF,TRBV7-6,.,TRBD1,TRBJ1-3
TGTGCCAGCACCACCTGGGGGACAGGGGGTCCACCCCTCCACTTT,CASTTWGTGGPPLHF,TRBV2,.,TRBD1,TRBJ1-6
TGTGCCAGCAGCTTCCCCCGACTCATGAACACTGAAGCTTTCTTT,CASSFPRLMNTEAFF,TRBV5-4,.,.,TRBJ1-1
TGTGCCAGCAGTGAAGCGCTTCAGTCTAGAAAACTGTTTTTT,CASSEALQSRKLFF,TRBV2,.,.,TRBJ1-4
TGCAGCGTTGAACCCCCACGGGGTCGGAGCACAGATACGCAGTATTTT,CSVEPPRGRSTDTQYF,TRBV29-1,.,.,TRBJ2-3
TGTGCCTGGAGCACAGGGGTACCCACCGGGGAGCTGTTTTTT,CAWSTGVPTGELFF,TRBV30,.,TRBD1,TRBJ2-2
TGTGCCACCAGTGACAGGAGGGGCGGCTACACCTTC,CATSDRRGGYTF,TRBV24-1,.,.,TRBJ1-2
TGTGCCAGCAGCCCTGGACAGGGGTTAAGAGCGGTCGTAGTTGGAGATACGCAGTATTTT,CASSPGQGLRAVVVGDTQYF,TRBV9,once,TRBD1,TRBJ2-3
TGTGCCAGCAGCTTGAGGACACGTCGTACCTACGAGCAGTACTTC,CASSLRTRRTYEQYF,TRBV5-8,.,.,TRBJ2-7
TGTGCCAGCAGCCCAACGGGCCAAGAGACCCAGTACTTC,CASSPTGQETQYF,TRBV9,.,.,TRBJ2-5
TGCGCCAGCAGCTCTCGACAGGTAGGTAATGAGCAGTTCTTC,CASSSRQVGNEQFF,TRBV4-1,once,.,TRBJ2-1
TGTGCCAGCTCTCGGGGGGGCGGAACGAACACCGGGGAGCTGTTTTTT,CASSRGGGTNTGELFF,TRBV18,.,TRBD2,TRBJ2-2
TGTGCCAGCAGCCAAGTCGGGACAGAGACCATCTATGGCTACACCTTC,CASSQVGTETIYGYTF,TRBV14,.,TRBD1,TRBJ1-2
TGTGCCAGCAGCCAAGACGGCTCCTACGAGCAGTACTTC,CASSQDGSYEQYF,TRBV14,.,.,TRBJ2-7
TGTGCCAGCAGCCAACGACACCTCGGAGGCTCACCCCTCCACTTT,CASSQRHLGGSPLHF,TRBV14,.,.,TRBJ1-6
TGTGCCACCAGTGGCTTACTAGCGTCTGGCTACAATGAGCAGTTCTTC,CATSGLLASGYNEQFF,TRBV24-1,.,TRBD2,TRBJ2-1
TGCGCCAGCAGCTTGGCCGGAGCGCAAGAGACCCAGTACTTC,CASSLAGAQETQYF,TRBV5-1,.,.,TRBJ2-5
TGTGCCAGCAGGGCCCGAATAAGCTCCTACGAGCAGTACTTC,CASRARISSYEQYF,TRBV7-8,.,.,TRBJ2-7